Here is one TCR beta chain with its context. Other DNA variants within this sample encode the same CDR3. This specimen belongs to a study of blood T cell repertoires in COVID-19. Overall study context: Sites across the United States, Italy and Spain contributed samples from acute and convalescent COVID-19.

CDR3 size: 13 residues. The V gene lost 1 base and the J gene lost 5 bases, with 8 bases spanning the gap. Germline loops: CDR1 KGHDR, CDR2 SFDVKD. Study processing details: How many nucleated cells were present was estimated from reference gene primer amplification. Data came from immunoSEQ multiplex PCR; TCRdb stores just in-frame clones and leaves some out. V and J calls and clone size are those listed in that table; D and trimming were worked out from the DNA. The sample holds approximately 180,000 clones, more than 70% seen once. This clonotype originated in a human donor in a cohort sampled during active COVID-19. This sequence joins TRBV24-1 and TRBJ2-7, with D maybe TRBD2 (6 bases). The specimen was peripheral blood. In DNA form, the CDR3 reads TGTGCCACCAGTGATTTACGGGGGAACGAGCAGTACTTC. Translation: CATSDLRGNEQYF.